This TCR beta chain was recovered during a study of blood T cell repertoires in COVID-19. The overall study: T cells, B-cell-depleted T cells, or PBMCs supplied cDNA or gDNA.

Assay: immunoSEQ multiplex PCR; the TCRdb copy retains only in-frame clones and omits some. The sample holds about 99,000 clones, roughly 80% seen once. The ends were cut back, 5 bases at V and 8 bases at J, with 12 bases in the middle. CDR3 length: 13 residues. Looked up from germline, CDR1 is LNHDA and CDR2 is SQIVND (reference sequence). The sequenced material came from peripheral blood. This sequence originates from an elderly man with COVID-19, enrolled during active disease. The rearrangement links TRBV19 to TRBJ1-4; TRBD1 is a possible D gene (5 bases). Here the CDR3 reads CASSGVRGEKLFF. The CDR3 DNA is TGTGCCAGTAGTGGTGTTCGGGGGGAAAAACTGTTTTTT.